Below are 19 T cell receptor beta chains sequenced from a single sample in a study of blood T cell repertoires in COVID-19. Some clones are missing from TCRdb's copy, which holds only in-frame ones; the method was immunoSEQ multiplex PCR. The sample lists roughly 76,000 clones, around 90% occurring once. Sequencing input: peripheral blood. The receptors were sampled from an older woman with active COVID-19.

The V and J genes are TRBV5-1 and TRBJ1-1; TRBD1 matches at 7 bases. The CDR3 consists of 15 residues. Germline loops: CDR1 SGHRS, CDR2 YFSETQ. With V trimmed by 4 bases and J by 6 bases, 12 bases remained unmatched. CDR3 bases: TGCGCCAGCAGCAGCGTATACAGGGGCAGGGCTGAAGCTTTCTTT. Translation: CASSSVYRGRAEAFF.

The V gene is TRBV6-5, the J gene TRBJ2-1; TRBD2 matches 7 bases. Germline V lookup: CDR1 MNHEY, CDR2 SVGAGI. CDR3 size: 11 residues. J gave up 6 bases and V 8 bases, and 1 base lay outside the gene matches. The CDR3 nucleotides read TGTGCCAGCGGGAGGGGCAATGAGCAGTTCTTC. This encodes CASGRGNEQFF.

This chain connects TRBV6-5 to TRBJ2-3; 10 bases are a match to TRBD2. In germline, CDR1 is MNHEY, CDR2 SVGAGI. Trimming cost V 4 bases and J 0 bases; bases outside gene matches: 4. CDR3 size: 16 residues. The CDR3 here is CASSWTSGPSTDTQYF. CDR3 DNA sequence: TGTGCCAGCAGTTGGACTAGCGGTCCTAGCACAGATACGCAGTATTTT.

The chain carries TRBV7-8 and TRBJ2-2; D gene unclear. The V end was cut by 1 base, the J end by 5 bases, with 5 bases between. There are 13 residues in the CDR3. CDR1 SGHVS and CDR2 FQNEAQ come from the germline V gene. The CDR3 is CASSLVRTGELFF. DNA of the CDR3: TGTGCCAGCAGCTTAGTGAGGACCGGGGAGCTGTTTTTT.

This clone was counted between two and nine times. V usage is TRBV27 and J usage is TRBJ2-3; weak D call: TRBD2 (5 bases). The CDR3 extends over 13 amino acids. CDR1 MNHEY and CDR2 SMNVEV come from the germline V gene (reference sequence). V dropped 3 bases and J dropped 5 bases, with 9 bases sitting between them. The CDR3 sequence is CASSFPGIDTQYF. CDR3 DNA sequence: TGTGCCAGCAGTTTTCCGGGGATAGATACGCAGTATTTT.

In DNA form, the CDR3 reads TGCGCCAGCACCCGGGGGGAGGGCTACAATGAGCAGTTCTTC. Its protein product is CASTRGEGYNEQFF. The chain recombines TRBV5-1 with TRBJ2-1, with 7 bases identical to TRBD2. Germline lookup yields CDR1 SGHRS and CDR2 YFSETQ. The CDR3 contains 14 residues. The V segment lost 6 bases and the J segment 3 bases; nucleotides outside the gene matches: 6.

The chain combines TRBV24-1 with TRBJ1-1, with 9 bases aligning to TRBD1. This CDR3 has 17 amino acids. The ends lost 4 bases at V and 0 bases at J; junction bases unmatched: 8. The germline gives CDR1 KGHDR, CDR2 SFDVKD. CDR3 DNA sequence: TGTGCCACCAGTGACCCCGGGACAGGGAATATGAACACTGAAGCTTTCTTT. It specifies CATSDPGTGNMNTEAFF.

The chain combines TRBV4-1 with TRBJ2-7; TRBD2 aligns across 10 bases. The CDR3 is made up of 15 amino acids. The germline V gene has CDR1 MGHRA and CDR2 YSYEKL. The junction had 6 bases not matched to a gene; V was cut back by 4 bases and J by 3 bases. In DNA form, the CDR3 reads TGCGCCAGCAGCCGACCAGCGGGAGGGCTCTACGAGCAGTACTTC. Its translation: CASSRPAGGLYEQYF.

This chain links TRBV7-7 with TRBJ2-3; 10 nucleotides agree with TRBD2. The CDR3 is 15 amino acids. Germline CDR1 is SSHAT and CDR2 is FNYEAQ (reference sequence). V trimming: 5 bases; J trimming: 1 base; junction bases outside the gene matches: 3. As DNA, the CDR3 is TGTGCCAGCAGCCACGGACTAGCGGGCACAGATACGCAGTATTTT. As protein: CASSHGLAGTDTQYF.

This clone was found a few times. The V and J genes are TRBV14 and TRBJ1-4; D unresolved. Germline CDR1 SGHDN, CDR2 FVKESK. The CDR3 covers 15 residues. Trimming took 0 bases from V and 7 from J, leaving 12 bases between them. Here the CDR3 DNA reads TGTGCCAGCAGCCAAGATCTCGGGCGGGCTGAAAAACTGTTTTTT. It codes for CASSQDLGRAEKLFF.

The gene calls are TRBV2 and TRBJ2-7, with a tentative D call TRBD2 (6 bases). The CDR3 runs 15 residues. Trimming shortened V by 0 bases and J by 5 bases, and 14 bases separated the two germline ends. Germline CDR1 is SNHLY and CDR2 is FYNNEI. Written as DNA, the CDR3 is TGTGCCAGCAGTGAAGCTCGGTCGGGGGTCGACGAGCAGTACTTC. The encoded protein is CASSEARSGVDEQYF.

This chain connects TRBV5-6 to TRBJ2-7; D possibly corresponds to TRBD1 (6 bases). Germline V gene lookup returns CDR1 SGHDT and CDR2 YYEEEE. CDR3 size: 14 residues. V was shortened by 3 bases and J by 3 bases, with 13 bases between the two germline ends. As DNA, the CDR3 is TGTGCCAGCAGCTGGGTGGACAGACGCTACGAGCAGTACTTC. Its protein product is CASSWVDRRYEQYF.

The rearrangement links TRBV2 to TRBJ2-1; 12 bases agree with TRBD2. Germline V lookup: CDR1 SNHLY, CDR2 FYNNEI. V lost 4 bases, J lost 8 bases, and 6 bases stayed unmatched. The CDR3 runs to 15 residues. CDR3 sequence (DNA): TGTGCCAGCAGTGGGACTAGCGGGACTCGGGATGAGCAGTTCTTC. Encoded protein: CASSGTSGTRDEQFF.

This clone was counted a few times. V gene TRBV4-1 combines with J gene TRBJ1-6; maybe TRBD1 (6 bases). The V end lost 5 bases, the J end lost 10 bases, and 18 bases lay between the germline ends. Germline V gene sequence: CDR1 MGHRA, CDR2 YSYEKL. The CDR3 length is 15 residues. The chain's CDR3 is CASSFRQANLSPLHF. The CDR3 DNA reads TGCGCCAGCAGCTTCCGACAGGCCAATCTGTCACCCCTCCACTTT.

The rearrangement uses TRBV12-3 or TRBV12-4 and TRBJ1-1; maybe TRBD1 (5 bases). Between the trimmed V and J ends, which lost 9 bases and 8 bases, there was a span of 10 bases. The CDR3 spans 10 residues. The CDR3 region is CASKGPEAFF. Here the CDR3 DNA reads TGTGCCAGTAAGGGGCCGGAAGCTTTCTTT.

This rearrangement joins TRBV27 to TRBJ2-3, with TRBD2 matching over 11 bases. The junction had 10 bases not matched to a gene; V was cut back by 5 bases and J by 6 bases. CDR1 and CDR2 (germline): MNHEY, SMNVEV (reference sequence). This CDR3 region has 16 residues. The CDR3 is CASSRLAGTMVDTQYF. In DNA form, the CDR3 reads TGTGCCAGCAGTCGACTAGCGGGAACTATGGTGGATACGCAGTATTTT.

The chain has TRBV9 and TRBJ2-5; D is possibly TRBD1 (5 bases). The CDR3 is 14 amino acids. From germline, CDR1 is SGDLS and CDR2 YYNGEE. Trimming shortened V by 0 bases and J by 5 bases, and 11 bases separated the two germline ends. The CDR3: CASSVAGPGETQYF. The CDR3 DNA is TGTGCCAGCAGCGTAGCGGGTCCAGGGGAGACCCAGTACTTC.

V gene TRBV6-6 combines with J gene TRBJ2-4; 7 bases align to TRBD1. The CDR3 sequence is 15 residues long. Trimming at V came to 5 bases and at J to 5 bases, leaving 9 bases not matched to a gene. Looked up from germline, CDR1 is MNHNY and CDR2 is SVGAGI (reference sequence). CDR3 region: CASSNKGQNENIQYF. The CDR3 region has the DNA TGTGCCAGCAGTAACAAGGGACAGAATGAAAACATTCAGTACTTC.

This chain uses TRBV10-2 with TRBJ2-3, with 14 nucleotides matching TRBD2. V shed 3 bases, J shed 5 bases, and the junction held 7 bases outside the gene matches. Germline loops: CDR1 WSHSY, CDR2 SAAADI. This CDR3 spans 17 amino acids. CDR3 coding DNA: TGCGCCAGCAGTGACCCGGGACTAGCGGGAGTAATAGATACGCAGTATTTT. This translates into CASSDPGLAGVIDTQYF.